The 23 T cell receptor beta chains in this list originate from one sample, sequenced in a study of radiation and T cells in renal cell carcinoma. The assay was immunoSEQ multiplex PCR, and TCRdb's table has in-frame clones only and misses some. The sample has roughly 80,000 clones; over 80% are singletons. The time point: blood 4 weeks post-SBRT, at nephrectomy. The sample's treatment: 15 Gy SBRT to primary tumor, nephrectomy 4 weeks later. Sample: blood, taken from a patient whose treatment included radiotherapy and nephrectomy. Receptors originate from a woman aged 55-70 years with renal cell carcinoma.

The chain uses TRBV28 and TRBJ2-5, with D hard to call. The CDR3 extends over 12 amino acids. The V gene's germline CDR1 is MDHEN and CDR2 SYDVKM. Trimming took 7 bases from V and 2 from J, leaving 8 bases between them. The CDR3, as DNA: TGTGCCAGCACCTCCGGGCAAGAGACCCAGTACTTC. It is translated as CASTSGQETQYF.

The chain has TRBV27 and TRBJ2-4, with TRBD1 matching over 8 bases. The CDR3 is 20 amino acids. V lost 6 bases to trimming and J lost 3 bases; unmatched junction nucleotides: 22. Germline CDR1 is MNHEY and CDR2 is SMNVEV (reference sequence). CDR3 DNA sequence: TGTGCCAGCAGCAAACTTTACGCCCTGGACAGGGCTGCCCACAAAAACATTCAGTACTTC. It codes for CASSKLYALDRAAHKNIQYF.

The chain is built from TRBV2 and TRBJ2-1; 13 nucleotides agree with TRBD2. The CDR3 is 14 amino acids. Germline V gives CDR1 SNHLY, CDR2 FYNNEI. The ends lost 5 bases at V and 16 bases at J; junction bases unmatched: 11. CDR3 sequence: CASSFRTSGGRHFF. CDR3 nucleotide sequence: TGTGCCAGCAGTTTCCGGACTAGCGGGGGCCGCCATTTCTTC. Supplemented by reference TRBV2 and TRBJ2-1, the full variable domain reads EPEVTQTPSHQVTQMGQEVILRCVPISNHLYFYWYRQILGQKVEFLVSFYNNEISEKSEIFDDQFSVERPDGSNFTLKIRSTKLEDSAMYFCASSFRTSGGRHFFGPGTRLTVL.

The chain couples TRBV9 to TRBJ2-2, with a tentative D call TRBD2 (6 bases). The V and J ends lost 1 base and 5 bases respectively, with 15 bases between them. Germline CDR1 reads SGDLS; CDR2 reads YYNGEE. This CDR3 spans 16 amino acids. The DNA of the CDR3 is TGTGCCAGCAGCGTAACGGCGGGGAGAAAAACCGGGGAGCTGTTTTTT. Amino acid sequence: CASSVTAGRKTGELFF.

This clone has just one count. CDR3 protein: CASRETGGGTEAFF. The CDR3 DNA is TGTGCCAGCAGGGAAACAGGGGGGGGTACTGAAGCTTTCTTT. The J gene is TRBJ1-1, the V gene TRBV25-1; 8 bases fit TRBD1. The CDR3 has 14 residues. CDR1 MGHDK and CDR2 SYGVNS come from the germline V gene. V lost 6 bases, J lost 5 bases, and 8 bases stayed unmatched.

V and J are TRBV9 and TRBJ1-3, with TRBD1 as a possible D gene (5 bases). The CDR3 extends over 14 amino acids. Looked up from germline, CDR1 is SGDLS and CDR2 is YYNGEE. V lost 1 base and J lost 3, with 8 bases in between. CDR3 bases: TGTGCCAGCAGCGTAAAGACAGATGGAAACACCATATATTTT. This encodes CASSVKTDGNTIYF.

V gene TRBV6-6 combines with J gene TRBJ2-5; tentatively, D is TRBD1 or TRBD2 (6 bases each). Near its end, the DNA agrees better with TRBJ2-7, so the J call may be wrong. Germline V lookup: CDR1 MNHNY, CDR2 SVGAGI (reference sequence). The CDR3 has 15 residues. In nucleotides, the CDR3 is TGTGCCAGCAGTTGGAGTGCCGGGGGCCACAACGAGCAGTACTTC. It is translated as CASSWSAGGHNEQYF.

This rearrangement joins TRBV7-2 to TRBJ2-3; no clear D. In germline, CDR1 is SGHTA, CDR2 FQGNSA. With 1 base removed from V and 4 bases from J, the gap between germline ends came to 3 bases. The CDR3 spans 12 residues. Here the CDR3 reads CASSLVADTQYF. Written as DNA, the CDR3 is TGTGCCAGCAGCTTAGTCGCAGATACGCAGTATTTT.

The rearrangement joins TRBV19 to TRBJ2-5; TRBD2 is a possible D gene (6 bases). Germline-derived CDR1 and CDR2 are LNHDA and SQIVND (reference sequence). CDR3 length: 12 amino acids. The germline V and J ends were trimmed by 8 bases and 8 bases, with 15 bases remaining between them. CDR3 in DNA: TGTGCCAGTGAACGAATGGAGGGCACCCAGTACTTC. Translation gives CASERMEGTQYF. Together with reference TRBV19 and TRBJ2-5, the CDR3 gives the full variable domain: DGGITQSPKYLFRKEGQNVTLSCEQNLNHDAMYWYRQDPGQGLRLIYYSQIVNDFQKGDIAEGYSVSREKKESFPLTVTSAQKNPTAFYLCASERMEGTQYFGPGTRLLVL.

The genes are TRBV30 and TRBJ1-6; D is ambiguous. The CDR3 length is 15 residues. Germline V gives CDR1 GTSNPN, CDR2 SVGIG (reference sequence). V lost 4 bases and J 3 bases, leaving 13 bases between the germline ends. CDR3 in DNA: TGTGCCTGGAATAGAGGGAGAGACTATAATTCACCCCTCCACTTT. This codes for CAWNRGRDYNSPLHF.

This chain connects TRBV9 to TRBJ2-7; no firm D call. V was shortened by 4 bases and J by 7 bases, with 15 bases between the two germline ends. The CDR3 totals 13 residues. From germline, CDR1 is SGDLS and CDR2 YYNGEE. For the CDR3, the DNA is TGTGCCAGCAGCCCAGTTGGGATGGAGGAGCAGTACTTC. Its translation: CASSPVGMEEQYF.

This chain connects TRBV4-1 to TRBJ2-5, with 9 bases fitting TRBD2. From germline, CDR1 is MGHRA and CDR2 YSYEKL. The V gene end was trimmed by 1 base and the J gene end by 2 bases; junction bases not matched to a gene: 11. This CDR3 is 18 amino acids long. CDR3 in amino acids: CASSQGGGSGGFQETQYF. CDR3 DNA sequence: TGCGCCAGCAGCCAAGGGGGTGGTAGCGGGGGATTTCAAGAGACCCAGTACTTC.

The genes are TRBV4-3 and TRBJ2-3, with D perhaps matching TRBD1 or TRBD2 (5 bases each). V lost 4 bases and J 11 bases, leaving 10 bases between the germline ends. This CDR3 is 11 amino acids long. Germline assignment: CDR1 LGHNA and CDR2 YSLEER. CDR3 amino acids: CASSPGPRQYF. Written as DNA, the CDR3 is TGCGCCAGCAGCCCGGGGCCACGGCAGTATTTT.

The chain combines TRBV6-5 with TRBJ1-1; D unresolved. The V end was cut by 4 bases, the J end by 4 bases, with 19 bases between. Germline lookup yields CDR1 MNHEY and CDR2 SVGAGI. The CDR3 totals 16 residues. The CDR3 region has the DNA TGTGCCAGCAGTTCTCCGACCGGGAGAGGGAGCACTGAAGCTTTCTTT. Residues: CASSSPTGRGSTEAFF.

The CDR3 nucleotides read TGCAGCGCCACTCAGGGGATTGAGCAGCCCCAGCATTTT. Amino acid sequence: CSATQGIEQPQHF. The genes are TRBV29-1 and TRBJ1-5; TRBD1 is a possible D gene (6 bases). The CDR3 is 13 residues long. Germline V gives CDR1 SQVTM, CDR2 ANQGSEA. Trimming shortened V by 7 bases and J by 7 bases, and 17 bases separated the two germline ends.

This clone appeared once. The gene calls are TRBV28 and TRBJ1-1; D remains unclear. V shed 8 bases and J shed 3 bases, with 10 bases lying between them. The CDR3 spans 12 residues. Germline lookup yields CDR1 MDHEN and CDR2 SYDVKM. The CDR3: CASLGSDTEAFF. CDR3 DNA: TGTGCCAGCTTGGGTTCGGACACTGAAGCTTTCTTT.

J is TRBJ1-1 and V is TRBV6-6; 7 nucleotides agree with TRBD1. Trimming cost V 10 bases and J 1 base; bases outside gene matches: 9. The length of the CDR3 is 14 residues. The germline gives CDR1 MNHNY, CDR2 SVGAGI (reference sequence). CDR3 in amino acids: CATKGDSRNTEAFF. The CDR3 DNA sequence: TGTGCCACCAAGGGGGACAGTCGGAACACTGAAGCTTTCTTT.

Only one count was recorded for this clone. This chain uses TRBV19 with TRBJ1-5; TRBD1 agrees at 9 bases. Germline trimming cut 8 bases from V and 0 bases from J; bases unmatched to any gene: 23. Germline lookup yields CDR1 LNHDA and CDR2 SQIVND (reference sequence). This CDR3 has 21 residues. CDR3 amino acids: CASGFVRDRDTAHYSNQPQHF. CDR3 coding DNA: TGTGCCAGTGGATTCGTCCGGGACAGGGATACGGCCCATTATAGCAATCAGCCCCAGCATTTT.

The rearrangement uses TRBV19 and TRBJ1-4; weak D call: TRBD1 (5 bases). The CDR3 is made up of 17 amino acids. V was shortened by 3 bases and J by 4 bases, with 18 bases between the two germline ends. Looked up from germline, CDR1 is LNHDA and CDR2 is SQIVND (reference sequence). The CDR3 spells CASSIGQLRRRNEKLFF. CDR3 coding DNA: TGTGCCAGTAGTATCGGACAACTCCGACGGCGTAATGAAAAACTGTTTTTT.

This sequence joins TRBV6-5 and TRBJ2-5; no reliable D call. With the DNA end fitting TRBJ2-7 better, the J assignment may be wrong. The germline gives CDR1 MNHEY, CDR2 SVGAGI. This CDR3 has 13 residues. CDR3 region: CASSRANGYEQYF. In DNA form, the CDR3 reads TGTGCCAGCAGCCGGGCCAATGGTTACGAGCAGTACTTC.

The chain employs TRBV29-1 and TRBJ2-7; 7 nucleotides align to TRBD1. CDR1 is SQVTM, CDR2 ANQGSEA, per germline. CDR3 length: 12 amino acids. V lost 6 bases and J lost 3; bases outside the gene matches: 5. This chain's CDR3 is CSVLTGLYEQYF. The DNA for the CDR3 is TGCAGCGTCTTGACAGGGCTCTACGAGCAGTACTTC.

This chain connects TRBV28 to TRBJ1-1, with 8 bases aligning to TRBD1. The germline V gene has CDR1 MDHEN and CDR2 SYDVKM. Trimming removed 3 bases from V and 1 base from J; junction bases left unmatched: 4. The CDR3 is 15 amino acids. The CDR3 region is CASSFRTGGNTEAFF. CDR3 nucleotides: TGTGCCAGCAGTTTTCGAACAGGGGGGAACACTGAAGCTTTCTTT.

The CDR3 region is CASSYFQRGYGYTF. CDR3 DNA: TGTGCCAGCAGTTACTTCCAGCGAGGCTATGGCTACACCTTC. The chain employs TRBV6-5 and TRBJ1-2; D uncertain. This CDR3 region has 14 residues. V lost 1 base to trimming and J lost 4 bases, with 10 bases between them. Germline loops: CDR1 MNHEY, CDR2 SVGAGI.